Below, 8 T cell receptor beta chains from the same sample are listed, as sequenced in a study of T cell changes during pregnancy in multiple sclerosis. The method was immunoSEQ multiplex PCR; TCRdb's version includes in-frame clones alone and lacks a portion of them. The profile shows 40,000 or so clones, nearly 95% of them singletons. Here the sequenced sample was CD4+ T cells from peripheral blood mononuclear cells, taken after pregnancy. These TCRs come from a female donor in good health, enrolled as a control in a pregnancy study.

V usage is TRBV19 and J usage is TRBJ1-5; D perhaps matches TRBD1 (6 bases). Trimming shortened V by 3 bases and J by 0 bases, and 18 bases separated the two germline ends. The CDR3 extends over 18 amino acids. In germline, CDR1 is LNHDA, CDR2 SQIVND (reference sequence). The CDR3 region is CASSIERWAGDSNQPQHF. The CDR3 nucleotides read TGTGCCAGTAGTATCGAGAGGTGGGCAGGGGATAGCAATCAGCCCCAGCATTTT.

The CDR3 bases are TGTGCCAGCACTAGAGGGGGCGCGGACACTGAAGCTTTCTTT. Translation: CASTRGGADTEAFF. The genes are TRBV6-1 and TRBJ1-1; TRBD1 aligns across 7 bases. Germline V gene sequence: CDR1 MNHNS, CDR2 SASEGT. CDR3 length equals 14 residues. Trimming took 7 bases from V and 3 from J; bases not matched to a gene: 8.

This sequence joins TRBV5-1 and TRBJ2-3; D is possibly TRBD2 (5 bases). Germline V CDR1 and CDR2: SGHRS, YFSETQ. The CDR3 contains 14 residues. The germline V and J ends were trimmed by 2 bases and 0 bases, with 7 bases remaining between them. The CDR3 spells CASSFGGSTDTQYF. In nucleotides, the CDR3 is TGCGCCAGCAGCTTCGGCGGGAGCACAGATACGCAGTATTTT. The whole variable domain, filled in from reference TRBV5-1 and TRBJ2-3, reads KAGVTQTPRYLIKTRGQQVTLSCSPISGHRSVSWYQQTPGQGLQFLFEYFSETQRNKGNFPGRFSGRQFSNSRSEMNVSTLELGDSALYLCASSFGGSTDTQYFGPGTRLTVL.

The rearrangement links TRBV6-6 to TRBJ2-3, with D possibly being TRBD2 (5 bases). Germline V gene sequence: CDR1 MNHNY, CDR2 SVGAGI (reference sequence). This CDR3 spans 12 amino acids. V lost 2 bases to trimming and J lost 5 bases, with 5 bases between them. This CDR3 reads CASSYAGDTQYF. The CDR3 nucleotides read TGTGCCAGCAGTTACGCGGGAGATACGCAGTATTTT.

DNA of the CDR3: TGTGCCAGCTCACCACCTCGGTCTCAAAAGGGGGACTACGAGCAGTACTTC. Residues: CASSPPRSQKGDYEQYF. The chain couples TRBV18 to TRBJ2-7; maybe TRBD1 (6 bases). The CDR3 sequence is 17 residues long. The V gene lost 0 bases and the J gene lost 3 bases, with 18 bases spanning the gap. CDR1 KGHSH and CDR2 LQKENI come from the germline V gene.

The genes are TRBV7-9 and TRBJ1-4, with 8 nucleotides matching TRBD1. Germline CDR1 and CDR2: SEHNR and FQNEAQ (reference sequence). J lost 8 bases, V lost 5 bases, and 7 bases had no gene match. The CDR3 consists of 14 residues. The CDR3 coding sequence is TGTGCCAGCAGCCAAACAGGGGGAGGAGAAAAACTGTTTTTT. This codes for CASSQTGGGEKLFF. Full variable domain (rest looked up from reference TRBV7-9 and TRBJ1-4): DTGVSQNPRHKITKRGQNVTFRCDPISEHNRLYWYRQTLGQGPEFLTYFQNEAQLEKSRLLSDRFSAERPKGSFSTLEIQRTEQGDSAMYLCASSQTGGGEKLFFGSGTQLSVL.

This rearrangement joins TRBV19 to TRBJ2-7; 8 nucleotides line up with TRBD2. CDR3 length equals 15 residues. Germline V gene data show CDR1 as LNHDA and CDR2 as SQIVND (reference sequence). The trim removed 7 bases at V and 0 bases at J, leaving 8 bases unmatched. CDR3 nucleotide sequence: TGTGCCAGTAAGGTTTTAGCGGGGCCCTCCTACGAGCAGTACTTC. Its translation: CASKVLAGPSYEQYF. Filled out from reference TRBV19 and TRBJ2-7, the complete variable domain reads DGGITQSPKYLFRKEGQNVTLSCEQNLNHDAMYWYRQDPGQGLRLIYYSQIVNDFQKGDIAEGYSVSREKKESFPLTVTSAQKNPTAFYLCASKVLAGPSYEQYFGPGTRLTVT.

The rearrangement joins TRBV19 to TRBJ1-2; the match to TRBD1 covers 8 bases. Germline CDR1 is LNHDA and CDR2 is SQIVND (reference sequence). This CDR3 is built from 13 residues. The trim removed 3 bases at V and 8 bases at J, leaving 5 bases unmatched. CDR3 amino acids: CASSMDRVFGYTF. As DNA, the CDR3 is TGTGCCAGTAGTATGGACAGGGTTTTCGGCTACACCTTC.